The entry that follows covers one T cell receptor (beta chain) sequence. The antigen remains unidentified. This sample stems from a study of beta chain features in type 1 diabetes. General observations from the study: Type 1 diabetes patients had moderately but significantly shorter TCRB CDR3s in all four CD4+ subsets.

The CDR3 spans 13 residues. From germline, CDR1 is SGHDT and CDR2 YYEEEE. V lost 0 bases, J lost 5 bases, and 1 base stayed unmatched. Expressed TCRB transcripts were sequenced because the entire RNA isolate underwent reverse transcription. Produced via immunoSEQ multiplex PCR; TCRdb's table is partial and in-frame only. The sample includes around 250,000 clones, about 23% of them seen just once. The source of this sequence is a woman in her twenties or thirties with type 1 diabetes. The sequencing input was naive CD4+ T cells from blood. This chain links TRBV5-6 with TRBJ2-7, with 8 bases identical to TRBD1. This CDR3 reads CASSLDRGDEQYF. CDR3 bases: TGTGCCAGCAGCTTGGACAGGGGGGACGAGCAGTACTTC.